This is a list of T cell receptor beta chains from one sample in a study of metastatic and nonmetastatic thyroid tumors. TCRdb used MiXCR to call clones anew from the PCR reads. This sample yields about 9,000 clones, of which roughly 15% are seen a single time; 4.5% to 6% belongs to the top ten. The specimen sequenced was blood. These TCRs come from a female donor with papillary thyroid cancer or a benign thyroid nodule (not recorded which). Some clones in this sample may be carry-over from other donors' samples. CDR3s include the opening cysteine and the closing phenylalanine or tryptophan. The D gene is left open where the match is weak. Rows may omit the clone size; those that give it use once, few, many or a size class.

V,J,D,size,CDR3,DNA
TRBV12-3/TRBV12-4,TRBJ2-5,TRBD1,few,CASSYPGQGAETQYF,TGTGCCAGCAGTTACCCGGGACAGGGGGCTGAGACCCAGTACTTC
TRBV7-9,TRBJ2-2,.,medium-sized,CASSLNGGRATGELFF,TGTGCCAGCAGCTTAAATGGGGGGAGAGCTACCGGGGAGCTGTTTTTT
TRBV27,TRBJ1-1,.,medium-sized,CASSFSRQNTEAFF,TGTGCCAGCAGTTTTTCCAGACAGAACACTGAAGCTTTCTTT
TRBV11-1,TRBJ1-1,.,.,CANSPAGPGANTEVFF,TGTGCCAACAGCCCGGCAGGCCCTGGTGCGAACACTGAAGTTTTCTTT
TRBV15,TRBJ2-3,.,few,CATRRAPVNKDTQYF,TGTGCCACCAGAAGAGCTCCGGTTAACAAAGATACGCAGTATTTT
TRBV5-5,TRBJ2-7,TRBD1,many,CASSYGTVTSPEQYF,TGTGCCAGCAGCTATGGGACAGTTACTAGTCCCGAGCAGTACTTC
TRBV10-3,TRBJ2-1,.,.,CAISEFGGLYNEQFF,TGTGCCATCAGTGAGTTTGGGGGGTTATACAATGAGCAGTTCTTC
TRBV5-4,TRBJ1-4,.,.,CASSVGTGRANEKLFF,TGTGCCAGCAGCGTTGGTACAGGGCGGGCTAATGAAAAACTGTTTTTT
TRBV29-1,TRBJ2-7,.,many,CSVGVHSPSSYEQYF,TGCAGCGTGGGGGTCCATAGCCCGAGCTCCTACGAGCAGTACTTC
TRBV6-2/TRBV6-3,TRBJ2-7,TRBD1,medium-sized,CASVRPGTGRYEQYF,TGTGCCAGCGTCAGGCCGGGGACAGGGCGATACGAGCAGTACTTC
TRBV20-1,TRBJ2-7,TRBD1,.,CSAPDRGEGEQYF,TGCAGTGCGCCCGACAGGGGAGAAGGCGAGCAGTACTTC
TRBV7-6,TRBJ2-1,TRBD2,medium-sized,CASSSGGEQFF,TGTGCCAGCAGCTCGGGGGGTGAGCAGTTCTTC
TRBV5-6,TRBJ1-5,.,many,CASSLVGNQPQHF,TGTGCCAGCAGCTTGGTGGGAAATCAGCCCCAGCATTTT
TRBV9,TRBJ2-1,TRBD2,many,CASSSAGTSVHNEQFF,TGTGCCAGCAGCTCAGCCGGGACTAGCGTACACAATGAGCAGTTCTTC
TRBV11-2,TRBJ2-1,.,medium-sized,CASSPDLRSYNEQFF,TGTGCCAGCAGCCCTGATCTACGCTCCTACAATGAGCAGTTCTTC
TRBV12-5,TRBJ2-7,.,many,CASGQGPYEQYF,TGTGCTAGTGGTCAGGGACCCTACGAGCAGTACTTC
TRBV27,TRBJ2-7,.,medium-sized,CASSLFKGSYEQYF,TGTGCCAGCAGTTTATTTAAGGGGTCCTACGAGCAGTACTTC
TRBV7-9,TRBJ2-1,TRBD2,many,CASSIKTSGPYNEQFF,TGTGCCAGCAGCATAAAAACTAGCGGGCCCTACAATGAGCAGTTCTTC
TRBV6-2/TRBV6-3,TRBJ2-1,.,.,CASSYGGNYNEQFF,TGTGCCAGCAGTTACGGGGGGAATTACAATGAGCAGTTCTTC
TRBV15,TRBJ1-5,.,few,CATSRGTGQPQHF,TGTGCCACCAGCAGGGGGACGGGGCAGCCCCAGCATTTT
TRBV11-2,TRBJ2-7,TRBD2,.,CASSLVPERTSGVPEQYF,TGTGCCAGCAGCTTAGTACCAGAAAGGACTAGCGGGGTTCCGGAACAGTACTTC
TRBV19,TRBJ2-4,TRBD2,many,CASSILAGGPGYIQYF,TGTGCCAGTAGTATACTCGCGGGGGGGCCTGGGTACATTCAGTACTTC
TRBV6-1,TRBJ2-3,TRBD1,medium-sized,CASSRQGGDTDTQYF,TGTGCCAGCAGTAGACAGGGCGGCGACACAGATACGCAGTATTTT
TRBV5-1,TRBJ2-3,TRBD1,medium-sized,CASRAPVGTVTDTQYF,TGCGCCAGCCGAGCCCCCGTGGGGACAGTCACAGATACGCAGTATTTT
TRBV19,TRBJ1-6,.,.,CASSIEARLNSPLHF,TGTGCCAGTAGTATAGAAGCCAGGCTGAATTCACCCCTCCACTTT
TRBV5-1,TRBJ2-1,.,medium-sized,CASSLARDGSSYNEQFF,TGCGCCAGCAGCTTGGCGCGAGACGGAAGCTCCTACAATGAGCAGTTCTTC
TRBV20-1,TRBJ2-1,.,many,CSARDPSGTLGQQFF,TGCAGTGCTAGAGACCCGAGCGGCACCTTAGGTCAGCAGTTCTTC
TRBV24-1,TRBJ2-2,TRBD1,few,CATSEGQDTGELFF,TGTGCCACCAGTGAGGGACAGGACACCGGGGAGCTGTTTTTT
TRBV20-1,TRBJ1-6,TRBD1,many,CSARSVTGSAPLHF,TGCAGTGCTAGATCCGTGACAGGGTCGGCACCCCTCCACTTT
TRBV28,TRBJ1-4,TRBD1,medium-sized,CASSLQGAREKLFF,TGTGCCAGCAGCCTCCAGGGGGCGCGTGAAAAACTGTTTTTT
TRBV20-1,TRBJ2-7,.,medium-sized,CSAKDPATYEQYF,TGCAGTGCTAAGGACCCGGCGACCTACGAGCAGTACTTC
TRBV28,TRBJ1-5,TRBD1,.,CASSLGAGGYQPQHF,TGTGCCAGCAGTTTAGGCGCAGGGGGCTATCAGCCCCAGCATTTT
TRBV6-2/TRBV6-3,TRBJ1-4,TRBD1,many,CASSYLDRGEKLFF,TGTGCCAGCAGTTACCTGGACAGGGGTGAAAAACTGTTTTTT
TRBV6-2/TRBV6-3,TRBJ1-2,.,.,CASSYVSPLSGGYTF,TGTGCCAGCAGTTACGTCTCACCGCTTTCGGGTGGCTACACCTTC
TRBV6-1,TRBJ1-2,TRBD1,medium-sized,CASRDGTGSSYGYTF,TGTGCCAGCAGGGACGGGACAGGGTCCTCTTATGGCTACACCTTC
TRBV6-1,TRBJ2-2,.,medium-sized,CAIAGTINTGELFF,TGTGCCATCGCCGGGACAATCAACACCGGGGAGCTGTTTTTT